These 20 T cell receptor beta chains originate from one sample sequenced in a study of beta chain features in type 1 diabetes. Isolated RNA was reverse transcribed in full, so expressed TCRB transcripts were sequenced. Assay used: immunoSEQ multiplex PCR; TCRdb lists only in-frame clones, some missing. The table shows more than 85,000 clones, with about 40% occurring only once. The specimen sequenced was stem cell memory CD4+ T cells from blood. All receptors come from a woman aged 18-35 years in good health.

J is TRBJ2-6 and V is TRBV7-3; TRBD1 might be the D (6 bases). Germline CDR1 and CDR2: SGHTA and FQGTGA. This CDR3 spans 19 amino acids. Trimming shortened V by 4 bases and J by 1 base, and 20 bases separated the two germline ends. CDR3 bases: TGTGCCAGCAGCTATCAGGGGAACCTAAGGGGATCTGGGGCCAACGTCCTGACTTTC. It encodes CASSYQGNLRGSGANVLTF. Full variable domain (missing parts from reference TRBV7-3 and TRBJ2-6): GAGVSQTPSNKVTEKGKYVELRCDPISGHTALYWYRQSLGQGPEFLIYFQGTGAADDSGLPNDRFFAVRPEGSVSTLKIQRTERGDSAVYLCASSYQGNLRGSGANVLTFGAGSRLTVL.

This clone has more than one count but fewer than ten. This chain uses TRBV6-5 with TRBJ1-3; TRBD1 is a possible D gene (6 bases). The CDR3 consists of 15 residues. The germline CDR1 and CDR2 sequences are MNHEY and SVGAGI. Trimming removed 0 bases at V and 3 bases at J, with 9 bases between. The CDR3 region has the DNA TGTGCCAGCAGTTACTCGGGGGCGCGTGGAAACACCATATATTTT. Protein sequence: CASSYSGARGNTIYF.

This sequence joins TRBV5-4 and TRBJ1-1, with TRBD1 identical over 8 bases. The ends lost 3 bases at V and 3 bases at J; junction bases unmatched: 4. CDR1 is SGHNT, CDR2 YYREEE, per germline (reference sequence). There are 14 residues in the CDR3. For the CDR3, the DNA is TGTGCCAGCAGCTGGACAGGGAAGTACACTGAAGCTTTCTTT. Protein sequence: CASSWTGKYTEAFF.

The chain has TRBV7-2 and TRBJ2-7; 9 bases match TRBD2. Germline CDR1 and CDR2: SGHTA and FQGNSA. The CDR3 has 15 residues. The V gene end was trimmed by 0 bases and the J gene end by 2 bases; junction bases not matched to a gene: 2. CDR3 loop: CASSLALAGTYEQYF. In DNA form, the CDR3 reads TGTGCCAGCAGCTTAGCCCTAGCGGGGACCTACGAGCAGTACTTC.

V and J are TRBV9 and TRBJ2-1; perhaps TRBD1 as D (5 bases). The CDR3 sequence is 15 residues long. V shed 1 base and J shed 3 bases, with 11 bases lying between them. The germline CDR1 and CDR2 sequences are SGDLS and YYNGEE. The CDR3 coding sequence is TGTGCCAGCAGCGTAAGGACAAGGGGCTACAATGAGCAGTTCTTC. Amino acids: CASSVRTRGYNEQFF.

A few counts support this clone. The CDR3 region is CASSKPPGQITDTQYF. CDR3 DNA sequence: TGTGCCAGCAGCAAGCCTCCGGGACAGATCACAGATACGCAGTATTTT. This rearrangement joins TRBV7-2 to TRBJ2-3; 7 bases are a match to TRBD1. This CDR3 is built from 16 residues. CDR1 is SGHTA, CDR2 FQGNSA, per germline. V lost 5 bases and J lost 2; bases outside the gene matches: 10. The full variable domain, rest sourced from reference TRBV7-2 and TRBJ2-3, is GAGVSQSPSNKVTEKGKDVELRCDPISGHTALYWYRQSLGQGLEFLIYFQGNSAPDKSGLPSDRFSAERTGGSVSTLTIQRTQQEDSAVYLCASSKPPGQITDTQYFGPGTRLTVL.

The rearrangement joins TRBV4-2 to TRBJ2-3; D not certain. Trimming took off 1 base at V and 4 bases at J, with 6 bases between the two ends. This CDR3 comprises 13 residues. CDR1 LGHNA and CDR2 YNFKEQ come from the germline V gene. The CDR3 DNA is TGTGCCAGCAGCCAAGTCAATTCAGATACGCAGTATTTT. Its protein is CASSQVNSDTQYF.

This clone was found a few times. The chain carries TRBV29-1 and TRBJ2-7, with 10 bases identical to TRBD2. This CDR3 is 16 amino acids long. Trimming at V came to 6 bases and at J to 0 bases, leaving 11 bases not matched to a gene. CDR1 and CDR2 (germline): SQVTM, ANQGSEA. In DNA, the CDR3 is TGCAGCGTAGCTTCTTCCGGGACTAGCGACTCCTACGAGCAGTACTTC. Amino acids: CSVASSGTSDSYEQYF.

This chain uses TRBV15 with TRBJ2-7, with TRBD2 matching 7 bases. The CDR3 sequence is 19 residues long. J lost 3 bases, V lost 0 bases, and 17 bases had no gene match. The germline V gene encodes CDR1 LNHNV and CDR2 YYDKDF (reference sequence). The CDR3 coding sequence is TGTGCCACCAGCAGAGATAGTTTTAGGACCGTTGGGACTAACTACGAGCAGTACTTC. Translated, it gives CATSRDSFRTVGTNYEQYF. The full variable domain, in which reference TRBV15 and TRBJ2-7 provide the parts outside the CDR3, is DAMVIQNPRYQVTQFGKPVTLSCSQTLNHNVMYWYQQKSSQAPKLLFHYYDKDFNNEADTPDNFQSRRPNTSFCFLDIRSPGLGDTAMYLCATSRDSFRTVGTNYEQYFGPGTRLTVT.

This clone has more than one count but fewer than ten. The J gene is TRBJ2-3, the V gene TRBV30; tentatively, D is TRBD1 (5 bases). The germline CDR1 and CDR2 sequences are GTSNPN and SVGIG (reference sequence). The V and J ends lost 0 bases and 7 bases respectively, with 5 bases between them. The length of the CDR3 is 11 residues. The CDR3 reads CAWSVGHTQYF. The CDR3 DNA sequence: TGTGCCTGGAGTGTGGGGCATACGCAGTATTTT.

Here the CDR3 reads CASSLIENQPQHF. The CDR3 nucleotides are TGTGCCAGCAGCTTAATAGAGAATCAGCCCCAGCATTTT. The V and J genes are TRBV7-9 and TRBJ1-5; D call uncertain. The CDR3 sequence is 13 residues long. Trimming took 2 bases from V and 4 from J, leaving 6 bases between them. CDR1 SEHNR and CDR2 FQNEAQ come from the germline V gene (reference sequence).

This clone came up a few times. This chain joins TRBV7-8 and TRBJ2-7; TRBD2 aligns across 10 bases. The V segment lost 3 bases and the J segment 1 base; nucleotides outside the gene matches: 3. The CDR3 sequence is 15 residues long. Germline assignment: CDR1 SGHVS and CDR2 FQNEAQ. In DNA, the CDR3 is TGTGCCAGCAGCTTTCAACTAGCGGGATCCTACGAGCAGTACTTC. It encodes CASSFQLAGSYEQYF.

The rearrangement links TRBV5-1 to TRBJ1-1; 8 bases align to TRBD1. Germline assignment: CDR1 SGHRS and CDR2 YFSETQ. V shed 4 bases, J shed 5 bases, and the junction held 10 bases outside the gene matches. The CDR3 sequence is 15 residues long. The CDR3 region is CASSLRTGRKTEAFF. Written as DNA, the CDR3 is TGCGCCAGCAGCCTACGGACAGGGAGGAAAACTGAAGCTTTCTTT.

The genes are TRBV2 and TRBJ1-1, with D possibly TRBD1 on 6 matching bases. The CDR3 covers 14 residues. The germline CDR1 and CDR2 sequences are SNHLY and FYNNEI. V lost 6 bases and J 6 bases, leaving 17 bases between the germline ends. DNA of the CDR3: TGTGCCAGCAGGGTAGGCTACACAGGGCCTGAAGCTTTCTTT. This gives the protein CASRVGYTGPEAFF.

The chain combines TRBV21-1 with TRBJ2-1; the D segment call TRBD2 is taken from the table without a DNA check. TRBV21-1 is assigned pseudogene status. The CDR3 is 16 amino acids. The CDR3, as DNA: TGTGCCAGCAGCAAAATTGAGGGAAGCTCCTACAATGAGCAGTTCTTC. Translating it yields CASSKIEGSSYNEQFF.

This chain links TRBV6-5 with TRBJ2-1; weak D call: TRBD1 (6 bases). The CDR3 has 15 amino acids. V gave up 4 bases and J gave up 0 bases, with 10 bases separating them. Germline loops: CDR1 MNHEY, CDR2 SVGAGI. The CDR3 region is CASSFDRRSYNEQFF. The DNA for the CDR3 is TGTGCCAGCAGTTTCGACAGGCGCTCCTACAATGAGCAGTTCTTC.

This chain joins TRBV10-3 and TRBJ2-5, with D hard to call. In germline, CDR1 is ENHRY, CDR2 SYGVKD. Trimming shortened V by 8 bases and J by 5 bases, and 9 bases separated the two germline ends. The CDR3 runs to 11 residues. The CDR3 DNA reads as TGTGCCATCTTGATCCGGGAGACCCAGTACTTC. Translating it yields CAILIRETQYF.

This clone was detected a few times. The genes are TRBV7-9 and TRBJ2-5; TRBD1 aligns across 11 bases. Germline assignment: CDR1 SEHNR and CDR2 FQNEAQ (reference sequence). Germline trimming cut 4 bases from V and 10 bases from J; bases unmatched to any gene: 8. The CDR3 runs 14 residues. CDR3 DNA sequence: TGTGCCAGCAGCTCCGCGGGACAGGGGGTAATCCAGTACTTC. Encoded protein: CASSSAGQGVIQYF.

The V call is TRBV5-1, the J call TRBJ2-1; 9 bases align to TRBD1. Trimming cost V 4 bases and J 7 bases; bases outside gene matches: 3. Germline lookup yields CDR1 SGHRS and CDR2 YFSETQ. This CDR3 is 13 amino acids long. This chain's CDR3 is CASSPGQGNEQFF. The DNA for the CDR3 is TGCGCCAGCAGCCCCGGACAGGGGAATGAGCAGTTCTTC.

The CDR3 bases are TGTGCCAGTTCTGACCGGGACAACGCAAACACCATATATTTT. It codes for CASSDRDNANTIYF. The V gene is TRBV18, the J gene TRBJ1-3, with a tentative D call TRBD1 (6 bases). The CDR3 spans 14 residues. Between the trimmed V and J ends, which lost 9 bases and 6 bases, there was a span of 18 bases. Per the germline V gene, CDR1 is KGHSH and CDR2 is LQKENI.